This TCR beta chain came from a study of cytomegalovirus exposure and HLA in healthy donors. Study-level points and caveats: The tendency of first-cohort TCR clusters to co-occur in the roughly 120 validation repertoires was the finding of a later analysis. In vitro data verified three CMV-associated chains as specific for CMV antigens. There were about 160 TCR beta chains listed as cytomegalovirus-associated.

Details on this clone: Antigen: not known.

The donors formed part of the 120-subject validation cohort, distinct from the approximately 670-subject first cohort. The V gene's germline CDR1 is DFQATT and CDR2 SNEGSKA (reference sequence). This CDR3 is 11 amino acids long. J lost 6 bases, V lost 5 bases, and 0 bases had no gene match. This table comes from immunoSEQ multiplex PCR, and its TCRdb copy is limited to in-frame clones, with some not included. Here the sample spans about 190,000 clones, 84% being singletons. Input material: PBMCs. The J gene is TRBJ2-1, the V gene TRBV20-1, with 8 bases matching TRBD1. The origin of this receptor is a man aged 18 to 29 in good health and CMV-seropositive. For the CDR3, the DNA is TGCAGTGCTGGACAGGGCAATGAGCAGTTCTTC. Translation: CSAGQGNEQFF.